This paragraph covers one T cell receptor beta chain sequence. Its antigen is undetermined. The data are from a study of CD8+ T cells in alopecia areata. In the study overall: It was oral tofacitinib, at 5 to 10 mg twice daily, that treated patients received. Notes on the study in general: Clarity of TCR sharing across patients fell short of that in mice, possibly HLA-related.

CDR1 and CDR2 from the germline V gene are SNHLY and FYNNEI. V gave up 1 base and J gave up 3 bases; unmatched junction bases: 7. The CDR3 has 16 amino acids. RNA was extracted and reverse transcribed into cDNA as the sequencing template. Some clones are missing from TCRdb's copy, which holds only in-frame ones; the method was immunoSEQ multiplex PCR. Of roughly 150,000 clones listed, more than 45% are singletons. The clonotype originates from a human donor with alopecia areata. This chain links TRBV2 with TRBJ2-3, with 7 bases aligning to TRBD2. Sequenced here: CD8+ T cells sorted from blood, sampled at week 0. CDR3 sequence reads: CASSEVRGGGTDTQYF. CDR3 bases: TGTGCCAGCAGTGAAGTCCGGGGCGGGGGTACAGATACGCAGTATTTT.